This T cell receptor beta chain was captured by sequencing in a study of blood T cell repertoires in COVID-19. In the study overall: The samples span acute and convalescent COVID-19 from the United States, Italy and Spain. PBMCs, B-cell-depleted T cells, or T cells were the source of the cDNA or gDNA that made up the material.

Among Cohort 3 donors, those recovered had two negative PCRs, clearance, or symptom resolution. Sequencing used immunoSEQ multiplex PCR; TCRdb keeps in-frame clones, though not all of them. The sample has 200,000 to 250,000 clones; 80% to 90% are singletons. The V gene end was trimmed by 0 bases and the J gene end by 0 bases; junction bases not matched to a gene: 4. Germline CDR1 and CDR2: SGHRS and YFSETQ. The CDR3 is made up of 16 amino acids. V and J are TRBV5-1 and TRBJ2-3, with 7 positions matching TRBD1. This TCR was recovered from a man between 35 and 55 years old who had recovered from COVID-19. Sequenced input: PBMCs or T cells enriched from blood (not recorded which). The CDR3 DNA is TGCGCCAGCAGCTTGGAAGGGGGCCTTAGCACAGATACGCAGTATTTT. Its protein is CASSLEGGLSTDTQYF.